A single TCR beta chain is shown here with its context. This sample is drawn from a study of siplizumab effects on memory and regulatory T cells. Assay used: immunoSEQ multiplex PCR; TCRdb lists only in-frame clones, some missing. The sample carries about 120,000 clones, less than 95% recorded once. The CDR3 is 11 residues long. The germline V gene encodes CDR1 MGHDK and CDR2 SYGVNS. Trimming shortened V by 5 bases and J by 6 bases, and 8 bases separated the two germline ends. The origin of this receptor is a human donor in good health. The chain has TRBV25-1 and TRBJ2-7; D remains ambiguous. The sample taken for sequencing was non-Treg CD4+ T cells sorted from blood. CDR3: CASSRNGEQYF. CDR3 sequence (DNA): TGTGCCAGCAGTCGTAACGGCGAGCAGTACTTC.